Sequencing of this T cell receptor (beta chain) was carried out in a study of PD-L1 blockade in urothelial cancer (dated by TCRdb to 2016 to 2017). Study-wide context: Therapy was started in the mid-2010s for all patients, and atezolizumab 1,200 mg was administered intravenously every 3 weeks. The study, an exploratory multi-omic analysis, examined somatic, immune and clinical correlates of response to PD-L1 blockade with atezolizumab in urothelial cancer. About 85% of the roughly 29 patients were identified as males with urothelial cancer of bladder origin, and a prior smoking history was reported by 18 of 29 patients. Just over 28 patients had pretreatment blood TCR-seq, roughly 24 had at least one posttreatment blood collection, and roughly 24 had tumor TCR-seq. Blood samples were analyzed at 3 weeks after treatment start (second dose) and at 6 weeks after treatment start. Durable clinical benefit was defined as progression-free survival longer than 6 months, and TCR features were also tested against progression-free and overall survival. Patients had an ECOG performance status of 0 or 1 and had received between 0 and 3 prior chemotherapy regimens. In the same patients who had TCR sequencing, pretreatment tumors also underwent whole exome sequencing and RNA sequencing. TCR sequencing covered pretreatment tumor samples and matched, serially collected peripheral blood taken before and after atezolizumab treatment. Blood samples gave a median of approximately 150,000 T cells and approximately 85,000 unique TCRs, with a median clonality of about 0.078. Durable clinical benefit was achieved by nine patients and was not achieved by 20 patients.

The time point label of this sample denotes: peripheral blood 6 weeks after treatment start. A total of 25 to 35 patients with locally advanced or metastatic urothelial carcinoma, treated at Memorial Sloan Kettering on a trial protocol, made up the cohort. Peripheral blood mononuclear cells were collected pretreatment and during treatment, at between 1 and 8 total time points per patient. The Qiagen DNeasy Blood extraction kit was used to purify genomic DNA from total PBMCs and tumor samples. PBMCs were collected pretreatment and during treatment, and were isolated and stored as previously described. To estimate absolute template abundance from read counts, synthetic TCR analog templates were spiked into each PCR. TCRbeta CDR3 regions were amplified from genomic DNA with bias-controlled V and J gene primers using the immunoSEQ assay. Sequencing of rearranged TCRbeta segments was performed at approximately 20X coverage. The original pipeline was this. Sequencing errors were corrected by clustering, and CDR3s were annotated against IMGT so that V, D and J genes could be assigned. Only productive TCRbeta rearrangements were used in downstream analyses, excluding out-of-frame or stop-codon sequences. Clonality was calculated as one minus the Shannon entropy normalized by the log of the number of unique productive sequences. Clones differing between time points or between blood and tumor were identified using Fisher's exact test with Benjamini-Hochberg correction, with an adjusted p below 0.01 applied as the threshold. As stored in TCRdb, this immuneACCESS dataset retains in-frame rearrangements with V and J assigned. A fraction of the clones does not appear; measured against another copy, unresolved V genes explain less than half of the discrepancy, and the remainder lacks a known reason. That table supplies the V and J calls and clone size; D and trimming were determined from the DNA. This sample gives 30,000 or so clones in total; roughly nine tenths of them show up just once. The ten largest clones capture approximately 8.1% of the sample.

In the case of this clone: This clone's antigen is unknown. One base away there is no much larger clone; base qualities are not given.

The paper as a whole reports these results and caveats: Greater expansion of tumor-associated TCR clones in peripheral blood 3 weeks after the start of treatment was observed in patients with durable benefit (n ≈ 22, p = 0.022). Small sample size (n ≈ 29) and many exploratory analyses mean the results are intended to be hypothesis-generating. Improved progression-free and overall survival was found to be associated with pretreatment peripheral blood TCR clonality below the median.

The junction carries 11 bases between V and J, which are trimmed by 0 bases and 6 bases respectively. The CDR3 runs 14 residues from the cysteine to the phenylalanine. CDR3 DNA is the only sequence kept; it has 42 bases, read in frame from the first base. CDR1 and CDR2 were assigned from the germline V gene as MDHEN and SYDVKM. Recombination connected TRBV28 to TRBJ1-1; TRBD1 could be the D gene, as 5 bases match. The sample was PBMCs, taken around atezolizumab (anti-PD-L1) treatment. The source of this sequence is a man older than 75 with urothelial cancer. The CDR3 protein: CASSLWGGGPEAFF. The nucleotides read TGTGCCAGCAGTTTATGGGGGGGAGGCCCTGAAGCTTTCTTT.